The text below deals with one T cell receptor (beta chain). What it binds is unknown. Both 60 Vbeta primers and 13 Jbeta primers went into the PCR. TCRdb's table, derived via immunoSEQ multiplex PCR, lists solely in-frame clones and lacks some. The data hold 55,000 to 75,000 clones, with approximately 64% observed a single time. This CDR3 spans 14 amino acids. Per the germline V gene, CDR1 is SGHRS and CDR2 is YFSETQ. The ends lost 0 bases at V and 5 bases at J; junction bases unmatched: 3. This entry is derived from a study of cytomegalovirus exposure and HLA in healthy donors. Study-level findings and limits: Later analysis demonstrated an association between a missense DCLRE1C variant and TCR beta V- and J-gene trimming. Across donors, most TCRs were seen rarely, yet some public ones were widespread. No immune exposure information besides CMV serostatus was available.

Sequencing was carried out using PBMCs. This TCR derives from a middle-aged man in good health and CMV-seropositive. This chain uses TRBV5-1 with TRBJ2-7; 9 positions agree with TRBD1. The CDR3 protein is CASSLGDRAHEQYF. DNA of the CDR3: TGCGCCAGCAGCTTGGGGGACAGGGCCCACGAGCAGTACTTC. The whole variable domain, filled in from reference TRBV5-1 and TRBJ2-7, reads KAGVTQTPRYLIKTRGQQVTLSCSPISGHRSVSWYQQTPGQGLQFLFEYFSETQRNKGNFPGRFSGRQFSNSRSEMNVSTLELGDSALYLCASSLGDRAHEQYFGPGTRLTVT.